This TCR beta chain was sequenced in a study of cytomegalovirus exposure and HLA in healthy donors. Assay: immunoSEQ multiplex PCR; the TCRdb copy retains only in-frame clones and omits some. Here the sample spans under 150,000 clones, around 84% being singletons. Sequenced: PBMCs. This clonotype originated in a man aged 18-30 years in good health and CMV-seropositive.

CDR3 nucleotide sequence: TGTGCCAGCAGCTCCCTCGCCTACTACGAGCAGTACTTC. As protein: CASSSLAYYEQYF. This sequence joins TRBV21-1 and TRBJ2-7; no check of the table's D call, TRBD2, against the DNA was made. TRBV21-1 is designated a pseudogene. This CDR3 has 13 residues.